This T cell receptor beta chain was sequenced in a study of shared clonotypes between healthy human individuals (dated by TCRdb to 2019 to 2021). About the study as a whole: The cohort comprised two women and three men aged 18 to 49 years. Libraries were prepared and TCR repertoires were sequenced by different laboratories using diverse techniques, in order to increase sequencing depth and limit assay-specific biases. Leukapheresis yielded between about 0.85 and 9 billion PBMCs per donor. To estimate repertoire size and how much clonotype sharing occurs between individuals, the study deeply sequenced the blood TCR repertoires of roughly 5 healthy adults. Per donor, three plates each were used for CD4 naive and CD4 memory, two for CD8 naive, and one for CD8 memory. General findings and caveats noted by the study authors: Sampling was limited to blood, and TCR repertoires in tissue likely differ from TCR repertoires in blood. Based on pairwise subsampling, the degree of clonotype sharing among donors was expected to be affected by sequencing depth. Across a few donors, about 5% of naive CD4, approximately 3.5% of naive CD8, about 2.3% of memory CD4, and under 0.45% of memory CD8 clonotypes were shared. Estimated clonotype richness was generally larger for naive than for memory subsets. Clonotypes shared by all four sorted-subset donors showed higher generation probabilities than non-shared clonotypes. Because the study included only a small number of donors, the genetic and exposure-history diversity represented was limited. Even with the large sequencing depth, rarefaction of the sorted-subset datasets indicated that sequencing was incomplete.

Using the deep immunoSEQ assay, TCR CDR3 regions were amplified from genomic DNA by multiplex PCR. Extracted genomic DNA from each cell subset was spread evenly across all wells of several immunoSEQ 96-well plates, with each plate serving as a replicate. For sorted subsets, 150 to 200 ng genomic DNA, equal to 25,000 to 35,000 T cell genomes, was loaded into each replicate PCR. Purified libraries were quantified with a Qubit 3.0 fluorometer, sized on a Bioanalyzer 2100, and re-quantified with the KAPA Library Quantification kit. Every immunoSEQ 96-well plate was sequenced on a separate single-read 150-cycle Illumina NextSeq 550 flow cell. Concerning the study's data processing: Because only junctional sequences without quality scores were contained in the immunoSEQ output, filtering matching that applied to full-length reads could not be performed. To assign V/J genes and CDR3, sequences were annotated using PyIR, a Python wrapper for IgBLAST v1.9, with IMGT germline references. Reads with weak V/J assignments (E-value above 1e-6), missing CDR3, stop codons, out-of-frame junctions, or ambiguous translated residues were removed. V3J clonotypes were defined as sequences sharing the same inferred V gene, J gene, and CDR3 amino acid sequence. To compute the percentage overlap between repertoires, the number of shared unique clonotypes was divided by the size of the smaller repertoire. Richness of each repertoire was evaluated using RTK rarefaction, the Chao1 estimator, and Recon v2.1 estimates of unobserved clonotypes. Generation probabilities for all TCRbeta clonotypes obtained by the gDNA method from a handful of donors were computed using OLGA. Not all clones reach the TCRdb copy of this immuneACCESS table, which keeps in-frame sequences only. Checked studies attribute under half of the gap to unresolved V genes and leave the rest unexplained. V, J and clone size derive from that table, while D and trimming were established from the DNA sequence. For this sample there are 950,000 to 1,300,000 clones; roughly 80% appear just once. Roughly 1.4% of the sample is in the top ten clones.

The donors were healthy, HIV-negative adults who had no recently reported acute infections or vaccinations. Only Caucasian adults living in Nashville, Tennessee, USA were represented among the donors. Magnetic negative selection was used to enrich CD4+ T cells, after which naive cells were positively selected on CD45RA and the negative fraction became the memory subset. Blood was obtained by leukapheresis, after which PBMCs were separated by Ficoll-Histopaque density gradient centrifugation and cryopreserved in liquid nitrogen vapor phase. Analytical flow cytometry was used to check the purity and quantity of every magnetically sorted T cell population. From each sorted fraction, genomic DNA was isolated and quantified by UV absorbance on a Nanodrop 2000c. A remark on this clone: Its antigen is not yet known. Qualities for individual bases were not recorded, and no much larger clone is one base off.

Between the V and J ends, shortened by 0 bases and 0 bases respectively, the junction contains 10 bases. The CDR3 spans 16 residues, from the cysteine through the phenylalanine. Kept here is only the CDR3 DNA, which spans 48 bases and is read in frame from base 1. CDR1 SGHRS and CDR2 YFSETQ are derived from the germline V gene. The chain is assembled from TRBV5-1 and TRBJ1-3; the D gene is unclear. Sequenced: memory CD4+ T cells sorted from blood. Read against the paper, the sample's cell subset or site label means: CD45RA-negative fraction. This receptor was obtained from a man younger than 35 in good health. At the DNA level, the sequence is TGCGCCAGCAGCTTGGCCCCGGTGGGCTCTGGAAACACCATATATTTT. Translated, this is CASSLAPVGSGNTIYF.